Presented here are 9 T cell receptor beta chains from one specimen sequenced in a study of cytomegalovirus exposure and HLA in healthy donors. The PCR employed 60 Vbeta primers together with 13 Jbeta primers. TCRdb's copy holds only in-frame clones and misses some; the assay was immunoSEQ multiplex PCR. Altogether 130,000 or so clones are present, over 60% being singletons, with the ten largest covering over 1.5%. The specimen sequenced was PBMCs. The receptors here all came from a man aged 18-30 years in good health and CMV-seronegative.

Turning to this clone: The sample contains more than one DNA sequence encoding this CDR3. The CDR3, as DNA: TGCGCCAGCAGCTTGCAGGGGACTGAAGCTTTCTTT. Amino acids: CASSLQGTEAFF. The chain recombines TRBV5-1 with TRBJ1-1; TRBD1 might be the D (6 bases). V lost 1 base and J 5 bases, leaving 6 bases between the germline ends. Germline V gene lookup returns CDR1 SGHRS and CDR2 YFSETQ. The CDR3 contains 12 residues.

This clone was counted a few times. V gene TRBV5-4 combines with J gene TRBJ2-3; weak D call: TRBD2 (6 bases). CDR3 size: 16 residues. Trimming cost V 0 bases and J 0 bases, with 11 bases left between them. CDR1 and CDR2 from the germline V gene are SGHNT and YYREEE (reference sequence). The CDR3 region is CASSLVLATSTDTQYF. The DNA of the CDR3 is TGTGCCAGCAGCTTGGTCCTAGCGACTAGCACAGATACGCAGTATTTT.

This clone was recorded a few times. The V gene is TRBV30, the J gene TRBJ2-7; D may be TRBD1 (6 bases). Germline V gene sequence: CDR1 GTSNPN, CDR2 SVGIG (reference sequence). The V and J ends lost 5 bases and 2 bases respectively, with 16 bases between them. The CDR3 has 14 residues. The CDR3, as DNA: TGTGCCTGGGATGGGACACACACTGCCTACGAGCAGTACTTC. Protein sequence: CAWDGTHTAYEQYF.

V and J are TRBV28 and TRBJ1-2, with D perhaps TRBD1 (5 bases). Trimming pared 4 bases from V and 8 bases from J, leaving 8 bases between. Germline V gene data show CDR1 as MDHEN and CDR2 as SYDVKM. The CDR3 contains 11 residues. The CDR3 nucleotides read TGTGCCAGCAGTTCGCGGACAGGCTACACCTTC. The encoded protein is CASSSRTGYTF.

This clone was seen a handful of times. The rearrangement joins TRBV5-1 to TRBJ2-3; 11 nucleotides agree with TRBD2. The V segment lost 0 bases and the J segment 2 bases; nucleotides outside the gene matches: 5. CDR1 and CDR2 (germline): SGHRS, YFSETQ. The CDR3 runs 17 residues. CDR3: CASSLAGTSGTTDTQYF. For the CDR3, the DNA is TGCGCCAGCAGCTTGGCCGGGACTAGCGGAACCACAGATACGCAGTATTTT.

This clone appeared a few times. The chain is built from TRBV5-6 and TRBJ1-4; maybe TRBD1 (6 bases). Trimming pared 5 bases from V and 4 bases from J, leaving 15 bases between. The CDR3 length is 15 residues. The germline V gene has CDR1 SGHDT and CDR2 YYEEEE. CDR3 coding DNA: TGTGCCAGCAGTCGAACCGGGACACTTAATGAAAAACTGTTTTTT. Translating it yields CASSRTGTLNEKLFF.

The V call is TRBV4-2, the J call TRBJ2-1, with 9 bases aligning to TRBD2. Germline loops: CDR1 LGHNA, CDR2 YNFKEQ. V was pared by 1 base and J by 3 bases, with 7 bases of the junction left unmatched. This CDR3 region has 17 residues. The CDR3 sequence: CASSQGASGTVYNEQFF. CDR3 bases: TGTGCCAGCAGCCAAGGCGCTAGCGGGACTGTCTACAATGAGCAGTTCTTC.

This clone was observed a handful of times. The V and J genes are TRBV7-9 and TRBJ2-3, with D tentatively TRBD2 (5 bases). V gave up 5 bases and J gave up 2 bases, with 14 bases separating them. Germline CDR1 reads SEHNR; CDR2 reads FQNEAQ (reference sequence). The CDR3 totals 15 residues. DNA of the CDR3: TGTGCCAGCAGCCGCCCTAGCACTATCACAGATACGCAGTATTTT. The encoded protein is CASSRPSTITDTQYF.

CDR3 in amino acids: CASSKRTSQLYEQYF. CDR3 bases: TGTGCCAGCAGTAAGAGGACTAGCCAACTCTACGAGCAGTACTTC. The chain combines TRBV27 with TRBJ2-7; 8 bases match TRBD2. This CDR3 is built from 15 residues. J gave up 3 bases and V 5 bases, and 9 bases lay outside the gene matches. The germline CDR1 and CDR2 sequences are MNHEY and SMNVEV (reference sequence).